Shown below are 19 T cell receptor beta chains from a single sample sequenced in a study of identical twins. A single record per CDR3 protein comes from TCRdb applying MiXCR to the 5' RACE reads. The data hold roughly 770,000 distinct CDR3 sequences, with 18% observed a single time. The same specimen was also included in a second study, on T cells expressing NK-cell markers.

The sequenced sample was PBMCs. These receptor sequences come from a woman under 30 in good health.

The chain combines TRBV28 with TRBJ2-1; D gene ambiguous. The CDR3 consists of 12 residues. Germline-derived CDR1 and CDR2 are MDHEN and SYDVKM. Trimming cost V 3 bases and J 9 bases, with 9 bases left between them. The CDR3 region is CASSLWKGEQFF. DNA of the CDR3: TGTGCCAGCAGTTTGTGGAAGGGTGAGCAGTTCTTC.

This clonotype was detected a few times. This chain joins TRBV14 and TRBJ2-1, with D uncertain. This CDR3 region has 11 residues. CDR1 and CDR2 (germline): SGHDN, FVKESK. With 6 bases removed from V and 9 bases from J, the gap between germline ends came to 9 bases. CDR3 nucleotides: TGTGCCAGCAGTTACTATGCTGAGCAGTTCTTC. Its protein is CASSYYAEQFF. Full variable domain (outside the CDR3, taken from reference TRBV14 and TRBJ2-1): EAGVTQFPSHSVIEKGQTVTLRCDPISGHDNLYWYRRVMGKEIKFLLHFVKESKQDESGMPNNRFLAERTGGTYSTLKVQPAELEDSGVYFCASSYYAEQFFGPGTRLTVL.

There are a few counts of this clonotype. The rearrangement joins TRBV5-1 to TRBJ2-7; TRBD2 is a possible D gene (5 bases). The CDR3 contains 15 residues. From germline, CDR1 is SGHRS and CDR2 YFSETQ. Between the trimmed V and J ends, which lost 0 bases and 6 bases, there was a span of 16 bases. The CDR3 here is CASSLGLVGEGEQYF. CDR3 in DNA: TGCGCCAGCAGCTTGGGTTTGGTGGGAGAGGGCGAGCAGTACTTC.

This chain uses TRBV6-2 or TRBV6-3 with TRBJ2-7; D gene ambiguous. The germline V gene encodes CDR1 MNHEY and CDR2 SVGEGT. V gave up 4 bases and J gave up 5 bases, with 15 bases separating them. The CDR3 spans 14 residues. The CDR3 loop reads CASSSFRLIDEQYF. The CDR3 DNA follows: TGTGCCAGCAGTTCTTTTCGGCTTATAGACGAGCAGTACTTC.

This clonotype was seen only a few times. The rearrangement joins TRBV18 to TRBJ2-1, with a tentative D call TRBD2 (5 bases). CDR1 is KGHSH, CDR2 LQKENI, per germline. This CDR3 is 15 amino acids long. The germline V and J ends were trimmed by 1 base and 4 bases, with 11 bases remaining between them. This chain's CDR3 is CASSPQAAQYNEQFF. CDR3 DNA sequence: TGTGCCAGCTCACCACAAGCGGCCCAATACAATGAGCAGTTCTTC.

The chain employs TRBV7-2 and TRBJ2-1, with 13 bases matching TRBD2. The CDR3 has 16 amino acids. V shed 3 bases, J shed 7 bases, and the junction held 6 bases outside the gene matches. Germline V lookup: CDR1 SGHTA, CDR2 FQGNSA. For the CDR3, the DNA is TGTGCCAGCAGCTTGTTAGGACTAGCGGGAGTGAATGAGCAGTTCTTC. Its translation is CASSLLGLAGVNEQFF.

This clonotype has ten or more counts. This rearrangement joins TRBV5-1 to TRBJ1-1, with 7 nucleotides matching TRBD1. From germline, CDR1 is SGHRS and CDR2 YFSETQ. The length of the CDR3 is 14 residues. The junction had 7 bases not matched to a gene; V was cut back by 4 bases and J by 4 bases. The CDR3 region is CASSANPGGTEAFF. Written as DNA, the CDR3 is TGCGCCAGCAGCGCCAACCCAGGGGGCACTGAAGCTTTCTTT. The whole variable domain, remainder taken from reference TRBV5-1 and TRBJ1-1, is KAGVTQTPRYLIKTRGQQVTLSCSPISGHRSVSWYQQTPGQGLQFLFEYFSETQRNKGNFPGRFSGRQFSNSRSEMNVSTLELGDSALYLCASSANPGGTEAFFGQGTRLTVV.

The gene calls are TRBV12-3 or TRBV12-4 and TRBJ2-1; D may be TRBD2 (6 bases). This CDR3 contains 15 residues. Trimming stripped 5 bases from V and 4 bases from J, with 15 bases between. The CDR3 here is CASSPRASAYNEQFF. DNA of the CDR3: TGTGCCAGCAGTCCCCGGGCTAGCGCTTACAATGAGCAGTTCTTC.

The sample holds a few counts of this clonotype. The CDR3 sequence is CASSRGYPGTGVAKNIQYF. The CDR3 DNA reads as TGCGCCAGCAGCCGAGGTTACCCCGGGACAGGGGTTGCCAAAAACATTCAGTACTTC. The chain has TRBV4-1 and TRBJ2-4; the match to TRBD1 covers 10 bases. The CDR3 has 19 amino acids. Germline V gene data show CDR1 as MGHRA and CDR2 as YSYEKL. Unmatched junction bases numbered 13, after V lost 4 bases and J lost 1 base.

V and J are TRBV2 and TRBJ2-2; D is ambiguous. CDR1 is SNHLY, CDR2 FYNNEI, per germline. The ends were cut back, 9 bases at V and 8 bases at J, with 10 bases in the middle. The CDR3 has 11 amino acids. The CDR3 protein is CARDSRGELFF. The CDR3 DNA follows: TGTGCCAGAGATTCTAGGGGGGAGCTGTTTTTT.

This clonotype was found a few times. The CDR3: CSATHGTGLGYTF. The DNA of the CDR3 is TGCAGTGCTACCCACGGGACAGGCTTAGGCTACACCTTC. The V and J genes are TRBV20-1 and TRBJ1-2, with 8 bases lining up with TRBD1. Germline CDR1 reads DFQATT; CDR2 reads SNEGSKA (reference sequence). The CDR3 loop spans 13 amino acids. The trim removed 4 bases at V and 8 bases at J, leaving 9 bases unmatched.

There are a few counts of this clonotype. The V call is TRBV5-1, the J call TRBJ2-3; unclear D gene. CDR3 size: 17 residues. The V gene's germline CDR1 is SGHRS and CDR2 YFSETQ. The V end was cut by 0 bases, the J end by 6 bases, with 20 bases between. The chain's CDR3 is CASSLGGGPSLPDTQYF. In DNA form, the CDR3 reads TGCGCCAGCAGCTTGGGCGGTGGGCCTAGTCTCCCGGATACGCAGTATTTT.

The chain recombines TRBV2 with TRBJ2-3; TRBD1 or TRBD2 may be the D gene (5 bases each). Trimming took off 5 bases at V and 4 bases at J, with 13 bases between the two ends. The CDR3 extends over 14 amino acids. Germline-derived CDR1 and CDR2 are SNHLY and FYNNEI. CDR3 nucleotides: TGTGCCAGCAGTCCCGGGGCAGTACCAGATACGCAGTATTTT. It codes for CASSPGAVPDTQYF.

This clonotype was found a few times. The genes are TRBV2 and TRBJ2-5; 8 nucleotides align to TRBD1. V lost 7 bases to trimming and J lost 2 bases; unmatched junction nucleotides: 6. The germline V gene has CDR1 SNHLY and CDR2 FYNNEI. The CDR3 contains 14 residues. Written as DNA, the CDR3 is TGTGCCAGCACCCCCCGGACAGGGCAAGAGACCCAGTACTTC. It is translated as CASTPRTGQETQYF.

Remarks on this clonotype: A much larger clone differs from this one at a single base, so this may be a read error. The CDR3 does not end in the conserved phenylalanine or tryptophan, so this is likely a read error. The rearrangement joins TRBV20-1 to TRBJ2-7; TRBD2 might be the D (6 bases). V lost 4 bases and J 6 bases, leaving 19 bases between the germline ends. The CDR3 totals 14 residues. Germline loops: CDR1 DFQATT, CDR2 SNEGSKA (reference sequence). CDR3 residues: CSATKDPARGEQYY. CDR3 in DNA: TGCAGTGCTACAAAAGACCCGGCGCGGGGCGAGCAGTACTAC.

This clonotype showed up just a few times. The chain recombines TRBV5-6 with TRBJ2-1; tentatively, D is TRBD2 (6 bases). Germline CDR1 SGHDT, CDR2 YYEEEE. The germline V and J ends were trimmed by 3 bases and 5 bases, with 18 bases remaining between them. This CDR3 region has 16 residues. The CDR3 region is CASSWRLGLLNNEQFF. CDR3 nucleotide sequence: TGTGCCAGCAGCTGGCGACTAGGCCTTTTAAACAATGAGCAGTTCTTC.

V gene TRBV5-1 combines with J gene TRBJ2-7; tentative D call: TRBD1 (6 bases). Trimming took off 4 bases at V and 7 bases at J, with 24 bases between the two ends. Germline-derived CDR1 and CDR2 are SGHRS and YFSETQ. This CDR3 comprises 16 residues. The CDR3 is CASSAIEQGLIEEQYF. For the CDR3, the DNA is TGCGCCAGCAGCGCGATCGAACAGGGCTTAATAGAAGAGCAGTACTTC.

This clonotype was counted ten times or more. V is TRBV5-1 and J is TRBJ2-7; D may match TRBD1 or TRBD2 (5 bases each). The V gene lost 2 bases and the J gene lost 2 bases, with 14 bases spanning the gap. The CDR3 contains 15 residues. CDR1 and CDR2 from the germline V gene are SGHRS and YFSETQ. CDR3 sequence reads: CASSFAMGTAYEQYF. CDR3 DNA: TGCGCCAGCAGCTTCGCCATGGGGACGGCCTACGAGCAGTACTTC.

This clonotype was seen a handful of times. This rearrangement joins TRBV14 to TRBJ2-7; 8 nucleotides match TRBD1. Germline values: CDR1 SGHDN, CDR2 FVKESK. CDR3 length: 14 amino acids. The J segment lost 7 bases and the V segment lost 0 bases, leaving 5 bases of the junction unmatched. This CDR3 is CASSQDDRGREQYF. In DNA form, the CDR3 reads TGTGCCAGCAGCCAAGACGACAGGGGTCGGGAGCAGTACTTC.